The next 24 T cell receptor beta chains were all read from a single sample in a study of blood T cell repertoires in COVID-19. Only in-frame clones appear in the TCRdb table, and some are missing; sequencing was by immunoSEQ multiplex PCR. Here the sample spans around 150,000 clones, about 90% being singletons. The sample comprised peripheral blood. These receptors were taken from a man aged 55 to 70 with acute or convalescent COVID-19.

This chain uses TRBV2 with TRBJ2-3; 7 bases are shared with TRBD2. This CDR3 is built from 16 residues. V lost 5 bases and J lost 2; bases outside the gene matches: 10. Germline V lookup: CDR1 SNHLY, CDR2 FYNNEI. This CDR3 reads CASSHQRGKLTDTQYF. As DNA, the CDR3 is TGTGCCAGCAGTCACCAGCGGGGAAAGCTCACAGATACGCAGTATTTT. Together with reference TRBV2 and TRBJ2-3, the CDR3 gives the full variable domain: EPEVTQTPSHQVTQMGQEVILRCVPISNHLYFYWYRQILGQKVEFLVSFYNNEISEKSEIFDDQFSVERPDGSNFTLKIRSTKLEDSAMYFCASSHQRGKLTDTQYFGPGTRLTVL.

This rearrangement joins TRBV7-9 to TRBJ1-2, with a tentative D call TRBD1 (5 bases). V was trimmed by 3 bases and J by 2 bases, leaving 16 bases between them. Germline V gene sequence: CDR1 SEHNR, CDR2 FQNEAQ (reference sequence). The CDR3 is 16 amino acids. The CDR3 bases are TGTGCCAGCAGCTTCGCAGGGCGGAAAGGAAACTATGGCTACACCTTC. Translation gives CASSFAGRKGNYGYTF. The variable domain in full, completed from reference TRBV7-9 and TRBJ1-2, reads DTGVSQNPRHKITKRGQNVTFRCDPISEHNRLYWYRQTLGQGPEFLTYFQNEAQLEKSRLLSDRFSAERPKGSFSTLEIQRTEQGDSAMYLCASSFAGRKGNYGYTFGSGTRLTVV.

In its sample, this clone was seen a few times. The rearrangement joins TRBV19 to TRBJ1-2, with 8 bases identical to TRBD1. This CDR3 is built from 15 residues. Losses at the gene ends were 6 bases for V and 5 bases for J; bases not matched to a gene: 11. From germline, CDR1 is LNHDA and CDR2 SQIVND (reference sequence). The CDR3 loop is CASRFSHRGEYGYTF. CDR3 in DNA: TGTGCCAGTAGATTCTCCCACAGGGGGGAGTATGGCTACACCTTC.

The V call is TRBV7-2, the J call TRBJ2-1; the D gene is possibly TRBD2 (6 bases). This CDR3 is 16 amino acids long. Trimming removed 5 bases at V and 5 bases at J, with 19 bases between. Germline lookup yields CDR1 SGHTA and CDR2 FQGNSA. This chain's CDR3 is CASSPRGGGINNEQFF. DNA of the CDR3: TGTGCCAGCAGCCCAAGGGGTGGGGGGATTAACAATGAGCAGTTCTTC. Full variable domain (missing parts from reference TRBV7-2 and TRBJ2-1): GAGVSQSPSNKVTEKGKDVELRCDPISGHTALYWYRQSLGQGLEFLIYFQGNSAPDKSGLPSDRFSAERTGGSVSTLTIQRTQQEDSAVYLCASSPRGGGINNEQFFGPGTRLTVL.

The rearrangement joins TRBV2 to TRBJ1-4; 8 positions agree with TRBD1. V lost 6 bases, J lost 10 bases, and 4 bases stayed unmatched. Germline V gene data show CDR1 as SNHLY and CDR2 as FYNNEI. The CDR3 has 12 amino acids. The CDR3 reads CASSATGGKLFF. For the CDR3, the DNA is TGTGCCAGCAGCGCCACAGGGGGAAAACTGTTTTTT. The full variable domain, its missing parts supplied by reference TRBV2 and TRBJ1-4, is EPEVTQTPSHQVTQMGQEVILRCVPISNHLYFYWYRQILGQKVEFLVSFYNNEISEKSEIFDDQFSVERPDGSNFTLKIRSTKLEDSAMYFCASSATGGKLFFGSGTQLSVL.

V gene TRBV10-2 combines with J gene TRBJ1-1, with a possible D match to TRBD1 (6 bases). Trimming took 8 bases from V and 7 from J, leaving 20 bases between them. Looked up from germline, CDR1 is WSHSY and CDR2 is SAAADI. The CDR3 runs 14 residues. The CDR3 protein is CASRTPGQKSEAFF. In nucleotides, the CDR3 is TGCGCCAGCCGAACCCCGGGACAAAAAAGTGAAGCTTTCTTT.

The rearrangement joins TRBV20-1 to TRBJ1-1; unclear D gene. This CDR3 comprises 12 residues. Germline CDR1 is DFQATT and CDR2 is SNEGSKA (reference sequence). The germline V and J ends were trimmed by 3 bases and 1 base, with 6 bases remaining between them. For the CDR3, the DNA is TGCAGTGCTAGTATGCGGAACACTGAAGCTTTCTTT. Translated: CSASMRNTEAFF.

This chain joins TRBV6-6 and TRBJ1-1; D is perhaps TRBD1 (5 bases). The V gene's germline CDR1 is MNHNY and CDR2 SVGAGI (reference sequence). V was clipped by 5 bases and J by 7 bases, with 17 bases between them. This CDR3 contains 14 residues. CDR3 sequence (DNA): TGTGCCAGCAGTGGCCTGGGAGGGGATGGTGAAGCTTTCTTT. It yields the protein CASSGLGGDGEAFF.

V and J are TRBV15 and TRBJ1-2; TRBD1 is a possible D gene (6 bases). Germline assignment: CDR1 LNHNV and CDR2 YYDKDF (reference sequence). Trimming stripped 4 bases from V and 6 bases from J, with 21 bases between. The CDR3 extends over 16 amino acids. The CDR3 loop is CATSTHLTGNRDGYTF. In DNA, the CDR3 is TGTGCCACCAGCACACATTTAACAGGGAATAGGGATGGCTACACCTTC.

The chain joins TRBV7-2 to TRBJ2-5, with a tentative D call TRBD1 (6 bases). The CDR3 runs to 12 residues. Germline values: CDR1 SGHTA, CDR2 FQGNSA. V shed 4 bases and J shed 5 bases, with 8 bases lying between them. The CDR3 DNA is TGTGCCAGCAGCTCGAGGGGGGAGACCCAGTACTTC. This codes for CASSSRGETQYF.

The genes are TRBV4-1 and TRBJ2-3; D unclear. The CDR3 totals 15 residues. CDR1 is MGHRA and CDR2 is YSYEKL in the germline V gene. V lost 1 base and J lost 4, with 12 bases in between. CDR3 protein: CASSQVTTNSDTQYF. CDR3 nucleotide sequence: TGCGCCAGCAGCCAAGTTACTACAAACTCAGATACGCAGTATTTT.

The chain carries TRBV7-9 and TRBJ1-2; D unclear. The germline CDR1 and CDR2 sequences are SEHNR and FQNEAQ (reference sequence). Trimming cost V 5 bases and J 5 bases, with 18 bases left between them. The CDR3 consists of 15 residues. In DNA, the CDR3 is TGTGCCAGCAGCCTTAGCGGTGGCAGACCTTATGGCTACACCTTC. Encoded protein: CASSLSGGRPYGYTF.

The chain uses TRBV19 and TRBJ1-2, with TRBD1 matching over 9 bases. V trimming: 7 bases; J trimming: 2 bases; junction bases outside the gene matches: 5. This CDR3 spans 14 amino acids. Germline V CDR1 and CDR2: LNHDA, SQIVND (reference sequence). The CDR3 protein is CASIRTGENYGYTF. The CDR3 DNA sequence: TGTGCCAGTATTCGGACAGGGGAGAACTATGGCTACACCTTC. Full variable domain (remainder filled in from reference TRBV19 and TRBJ1-2): DGGITQSPKYLFRKEGQNVTLSCEQNLNHDAMYWYRQDPGQGLRLIYYSQIVNDFQKGDIAEGYSVSREKKESFPLTVTSAQKNPTAFYLCASIRTGENYGYTFGSGTRLTVV.

The V call is TRBV10-2, the J call TRBJ1-1, with 9 bases matching TRBD1. Germline V gives CDR1 WSHSY, CDR2 SAAADI. This CDR3 has 15 amino acids. The trim removed 7 bases at V and 0 bases at J, leaving 6 bases unmatched. The CDR3: CASTWTGEVNTEAFF. The CDR3 coding sequence is TGCGCCAGCACCTGGACAGGGGAGGTGAACACTGAAGCTTTCTTT.

This chain connects TRBV7-9 to TRBJ2-7; D not resolved. The germline V gene encodes CDR1 SEHNR and CDR2 FQNEAQ (reference sequence). Trimming removed 7 bases from V and 3 bases from J, with 13 bases in between. CDR3 length: 13 amino acids. The CDR3 DNA is TGTGCCAGCACCTGGCCCCCAGGCTACGAGCAGTACTTC. It is translated as CASTWPPGYEQYF.

This chain uses TRBV7-3 with TRBJ2-2, with 8 bases matching TRBD1. The CDR3 has 15 residues. After removal of 4 bases from V and 4 bases from J, the junction contained 5 bases not matched to a gene. CDR1 and CDR2 (germline): SGHTA, FQGTGA. CDR3 in amino acids: CASSWSGTGTGELFF. The CDR3 DNA sequence: TGTGCCAGCAGCTGGTCCGGGACAGGCACCGGGGAGCTGTTTTTT. Full variable domain (outside the CDR3, taken from reference TRBV7-3 and TRBJ2-2): GAGVSQTPSNKVTEKGKYVELRCDPISGHTALYWYRQSLGQGPEFLIYFQGTGAADDSGLPNDRFFAVRPEGSVSTLKIQRTERGDSAVYLCASSWSGTGTGELFFGEGSRLTVL.

J is TRBJ1-1 and V is TRBV11-1, with TRBD1 as a possible D gene (5 bases). V lost 5 bases to trimming and J lost 5 bases, with 15 bases between them. Looked up from germline, CDR1 is SGHAT and CDR2 is FQDESV (reference sequence). The CDR3 has 14 amino acids. CDR3 loop: CASSLEAGGTEAFF. In DNA form, the CDR3 reads TGTGCCAGCAGCCTGGAAGCGGGGGGGACTGAAGCTTTCTTT.

The V call is TRBV2, the J call TRBJ2-1, with a possible D match to TRBD2 (6 bases). CDR3 length equals 13 residues. Germline V gene lookup returns CDR1 SNHLY and CDR2 FYNNEI. V lost 6 bases, J lost 5 bases, and 11 bases lay in between. CDR3 amino acids: CASRLLANNEQFF. DNA of the CDR3: TGTGCCAGCAGGTTACTAGCCAACAATGAGCAGTTCTTC. The full variable domain, its missing parts supplied by reference TRBV2 and TRBJ2-1, is EPEVTQTPSHQVTQMGQEVILRCVPISNHLYFYWYRQILGQKVEFLVSFYNNEISEKSEIFDDQFSVERPDGSNFTLKIRSTKLEDSAMYFCASRLLANNEQFFGPGTRLTVL.

The chain uses TRBV29-1 and TRBJ1-2; D uncertain. Germline V gives CDR1 SQVTM, CDR2 ANQGSEA. The CDR3 is 14 residues long. V gave up 4 bases and J gave up 6 bases, with 18 bases separating them. CDR3 residues: CSVAPWRPIDGYTF. In DNA, the CDR3 is TGCAGCGTTGCCCCTTGGAGGCCTATCGATGGCTACACCTTC.

The V and J genes are TRBV19 and TRBJ1-1; D gene ambiguous. Germline CDR1 reads LNHDA; CDR2 reads SQIVND (reference sequence). This CDR3 comprises 14 residues. Trimming shortened V by 3 bases and J by 5 bases, and 13 bases separated the two germline ends. The DNA of the CDR3 is TGTGCCAGTAGTATCGAGTCGACTCGGACTGAAGCTTTCTTT. Translating it yields CASSIESTRTEAFF.

This chain joins TRBV6-2 or TRBV6-3 and TRBJ1-1; 10 bases agree with TRBD1. Germline CDR1 reads MNHEY; CDR2 reads SVGEGT. J gave up 10 bases and V 2 bases, and 7 bases lay outside the gene matches. CDR3 length equals 14 residues. The CDR3 coding sequence is TGTGCCAGCAGTTACAGACAGGGGGCTCGAGGAGCTTTCTTT. Protein: CASSYRQGARGAFF.

This chain links TRBV6-4 with TRBJ2-1; D gene uncertain. The CDR3 runs to 13 residues. Germline V gene sequence: CDR1 MRHNA, CDR2 SNTAGT. Trimming removed 2 bases at V and 3 bases at J, with 5 bases between. In DNA form, the CDR3 reads TGTGCCAGCAGTGACACTCTCTACAATGAGCAGTTCTTC. It yields the protein CASSDTLYNEQFF.

The rearrangement links TRBV13 to TRBJ1-4; 7 nucleotides align to TRBD1. The ends lost 5 bases at V and 2 bases at J; junction bases unmatched: 5. The CDR3 consists of 15 residues. Germline V gene sequence: CDR1 PRHDT, CDR2 FYEKMQ (reference sequence). CDR3 DNA sequence: TGTGCCAGCAGCATAGAGGGGGCGACTAATGAAAAACTGTTTTTT. This sequence encodes CASSIEGATNEKLFF.

The chain couples TRBV2 to TRBJ1-1; D possibly corresponds to TRBD1 (6 bases). CDR3 size: 13 residues. Per the germline V gene, CDR1 is SNHLY and CDR2 is FYNNEI. V was cut by 10 bases and J by 4 bases, with 16 bases left in between. Here the CDR3 reads CATQGYSGTEAFF. For the CDR3, the DNA is TGTGCCACACAGGGATATTCGGGCACTGAAGCTTTCTTT.